Shown below are 20 T cell receptor beta chains from a single sample sequenced in a study of T-cell reconstitution after alpha-beta-depleted transplantation in children. TCRbeta library preparation incorporated unique molecular identifiers. TCRdb independently ran MiXCR on the PCR reads; one entry per CDR3 protein. The table has around 110,000 distinct CDR3 sequences, approximately 10% seen once. Material: PBMCs, obtained before TCRalphabeta/CD19-depleted stem cell transplant. All receptors derive from a boy younger than 10 with acute lymphoblastic leukemia, due to receive a stem cell transplant.

The CDR3 region has the DNA TGTGCCAGCAGCCAAGCAGAGAGTAATGAGCAGTTCTTC. Residues: CASSQAESNEQFF. The chain has TRBV3-1 and TRBJ2-1; no reliable D call. The CDR3 loop spans 13 amino acids. Trimming pared 1 base from V and 7 bases from J, leaving 8 bases between. CDR1 and CDR2 from the germline V gene are LGHDT and YNNKEL (reference sequence).

The genes are TRBV11-2 and TRBJ2-5; the D is unclear. The V end was cut by 2 bases, the J end by 9 bases, with 13 bases between. The CDR3 consists of 13 residues. Germline loops: CDR1 SGHAT, CDR2 FQNNGV. CDR3 DNA sequence: TGTGCCAGCAGCTTACCGGTGGGGAAGGCCCAGTACTTC. It translates to CASSLPVGKAQYF. The full variable domain, its missing parts supplied by reference TRBV11-2 and TRBJ2-5, is EAGVAQSPRYKIIEKRQSVAFWCNPISGHATLYWYQQILGQGPKLLIQFQNNGVVDDSQLPKDRFSAERLKGVDSTLKIQPAKLEDSAVYLCASSLPVGKAQYFGPGTRLLVL.

This clonotype appeared a few times. The chain carries TRBV3-1 and TRBJ2-5; 10 bases agree with TRBD2. Germline CDR1 reads LGHDT; CDR2 reads YNNKEL (reference sequence). J lost 4 bases, V lost 6 bases, and 17 bases had no gene match. The CDR3 length is 18 residues. The CDR3 region has the DNA TGTGCCAGCAGTCACGGGACTAGCGCGCCTTATGGGGGAGAGACCCAGTACTTC. The encoded protein is CASSHGTSAPYGGETQYF.

This clonotype was picked up many times. The chain joins TRBV10-2 to TRBJ2-3; possibly TRBD2 for D (6 bases). CDR1 and CDR2 (germline): WSHSY, SAAADI. The V end lost 4 bases, the J end lost 0 bases, and 11 bases lay between the germline ends. The length of the CDR3 is 15 residues. CDR3 sequence: CASSASSGSTDTQYF. CDR3 DNA: TGCGCCAGCAGTGCCAGTAGCGGCAGCACAGATACGCAGTATTTT.

This clonotype turned up a few times. This chain uses TRBV10-1 with TRBJ2-2; TRBD2 aligns across 7 bases. Trimming removed 6 bases from V and 4 bases from J; junction bases left unmatched: 2. Germline assignment: CDR1 WNHNN and CDR2 SYGVQD (reference sequence). This CDR3 region has 13 residues. The CDR3 DNA reads as TGCGCCAGCAGCAGGGAGGGCACCGGGGAGCTGTTTTTT. Amino acids: CASSREGTGELFF.

The chain combines TRBV5-4 with TRBJ1-2; D is unclear. Germline CDR1 is SGHNT and CDR2 is YYREEE (reference sequence). V was trimmed by 3 bases and J by 0 bases, leaving 15 bases between them. The CDR3 sequence is 16 residues long. The CDR3 DNA follows: TGTGCCAGCAGCTCGATCCTTAAAACAGCTAACTATGGCTACACCTTC. Encoded protein: CASSSILKTANYGYTF.

The chain has TRBV5-1 and TRBJ2-3, with 7 bases that match TRBD2. The trim removed 3 bases at V and 0 bases at J, leaving 13 bases unmatched. CDR1 is SGHRS, CDR2 YFSETQ, per germline. The CDR3 covers 18 residues. CDR3 protein: CASSSRASGRDSTDTQYF. The CDR3 DNA reads as TGCGCCAGCAGCTCAAGAGCTAGCGGACGAGATAGCACAGATACGCAGTATTTT.

This clonotype was observed at least ten times. The CDR3 DNA is TGTGCCAGCAGTTCCCTGTCAGATACGCAGTATTTT. Translating gives CASSSLSDTQYF. The chain employs TRBV12-3 or TRBV12-4 and TRBJ2-3; unclear D gene. V dropped 4 bases and J dropped 4 bases, with 6 bases sitting between them. The length of the CDR3 is 12 residues.

This clonotype was detected a few times. Its ends do not fully match the called genes, so a read error is possible. The CDR3 DNA follows: TGTGCTAGCAGCTTATCAGGGGGGATGGCGCAGTACTTC. Translation: CASSLSGGMAQYF. The rearrangement uses TRBV7-7 and TRBJ2-7; maybe TRBD1 (7 bases). Germline V lookup: CDR1 SSHAT, CDR2 FNYEAQ (reference sequence). This CDR3 contains 13 residues.

This clonotype was seen at least ten times. The chain links TRBV5-1 to TRBJ2-1; weak D call: TRBD2 (5 bases). The CDR3 totals 14 residues. V lost 4 bases to trimming and J lost 8 bases, with 16 bases between them. Per the germline V gene, CDR1 is SGHRS and CDR2 is YFSETQ. The CDR3 bases are TGCGCCAGCAGCCCGGACTCCTCGGGTGATGAGCAGTTCTTC. Translating it yields CASSPDSSGDEQFF.

This clonotype was observed a handful of times. The chain joins TRBV10-3 to TRBJ2-3; perhaps TRBD2 as D (6 bases). V was pared by 9 bases and J by 1 base, with 14 bases between. CDR3 length: 14 residues. From germline, CDR1 is ENHRY and CDR2 SYGVKD. The DNA of the CDR3 is TGTGCCATTACAACTAGCTTGCGCACAGATACGCAGTATTTT. This gives the protein CAITTSLRTDTQYF.

The V call is TRBV16, the J call TRBJ2-3; no definite D call. CDR1 KGHSY and CDR2 FQNENV come from the germline V gene. V shed 0 bases and J shed 1 base, with 14 bases lying between them. CDR3 length: 17 amino acids. The CDR3 bases are TGTGCCAGCAGCCAATCATCAGTACGAGGCCGCACAGATACGCAGTATTTT. Protein: CASSQSSVRGRTDTQYF.

This clonotype was seen repeatedly, ten times or more. The chain recombines TRBV3-1 with TRBJ2-3; no clear D gene. From germline, CDR1 is LGHDT and CDR2 YNNKEL (reference sequence). V was trimmed by 1 base and J by 5 bases, leaving 7 bases between them. This CDR3 spans 13 amino acids. CDR3 sequence (DNA): TGTGCCAGCAGCCAAGCCCCGGGAGATACGCAGTATTTT. It encodes CASSQAPGDTQYF.

This clonotype has ten or more counts. CDR3 residues: CASSHDSTGRSLSYEQYF. The CDR3 nucleotides are TGTGCCAGCAGCCACGATTCAACCGGGCGATCCCTCTCCTACGAGCAGTACTTC. The J gene is TRBJ2-7, the V gene TRBV3-1; D is unresolved. The CDR3 consists of 18 residues. The ends were cut back, 3 bases at V and 0 bases at J, with 21 bases in the middle. Germline CDR1 LGHDT, CDR2 YNNKEL (reference sequence).

This clonotype was found a few times. V gene TRBV20-1 combines with J gene TRBJ2-3; D perhaps matches TRBD2 (5 bases). This CDR3 has 13 residues. Trimming took 5 bases from V and 1 from J, leaving 10 bases between them. From germline, CDR1 is DFQATT and CDR2 SNEGSKA (reference sequence). The CDR3 sequence: CSADRGGTDTQYF. The CDR3 DNA follows: TGCAGTGCTGACCGGGGTGGCACAGATACGCAGTATTTT.

This clonotype has at least ten counts. This chain joins TRBV28 and TRBJ1-1, with D maybe TRBD1 (5 bases). V lost 5 bases, J lost 0 bases, and 16 bases lay in between. The germline gives CDR1 MDHEN, CDR2 SYDVKM. The CDR3 sequence is 16 residues long. The CDR3 coding sequence is TGTGCCAGCAGTCCCGAGGGGTTATACCTGAACACTGAAGCTTTCTTT. It encodes CASSPEGLYLNTEAFF. The whole variable domain, remainder taken from reference TRBV28 and TRBJ1-1, is DVKVTQSSRYLVKRTGEKVFLECVQDMDHENMFWYRQDPGLGLRLIYFSYDVKMKEKGDIPEGYSVSREKKERFSLILESASTNQTSMYLCASSPEGLYLNTEAFFGQGTRLTVV.

The chain joins TRBV15 to TRBJ2-4; 7 nucleotides match TRBD2. The CDR3 length is 15 residues. Germline CDR1 reads LNHNV; CDR2 reads YYDKDF (reference sequence). V was clipped by 1 base and J by 8 bases; unmatched bases: 8. The CDR3 spells CATSRVRWGRDIQYF. For the CDR3, the DNA is TGTGCCACCAGCAGAGTTCGGTGGGGGAGGGACATTCAGTACTTC.

This clonotype has just a few counts. The gene calls are TRBV5-6 and TRBJ1-2; no firm D call. The CDR3 has 15 residues. The V and J ends lost 0 bases and 0 bases respectively, with 9 bases between them. Germline CDR1 and CDR2: SGHDT and YYEEEE. The CDR3 loop reads CASSLDLGSNYGYTF. The CDR3 DNA reads as TGTGCCAGCAGCTTGGATTTAGGTTCTAACTATGGCTACACCTTC.

This clonotype occurred many times. The rearrangement uses TRBV5-1 and TRBJ2-3; D remains unclear. Trimming stripped 0 bases from V and 4 bases from J, with 12 bases between. Germline V gene lookup returns CDR1 SGHRS and CDR2 YFSETQ. This CDR3 is 15 amino acids long. In DNA, the CDR3 is TGCGCCAGCAGCTTGGATGGGGTCCCCTCAGATACGCAGTATTTT. The encoded protein is CASSLDGVPSDTQYF.

This clonotype was seen only a few times. The V and J genes are TRBV7-9 and TRBJ2-1; TRBD2 aligns across 7 bases. V lost 5 bases to trimming and J lost 1 base; unmatched junction nucleotides: 5. Germline CDR1 SEHNR, CDR2 FQNEAQ (reference sequence). CDR3 length equals 15 residues. The CDR3 coding sequence is TGTGCCAGCAGCCACCGTAGCGGGTCCTACAATGAGCAGTTCTTC. It translates to CASSHRSGSYNEQFF.